This TCR beta chain is from a study of cytomegalovirus exposure and HLA in healthy donors. Study in general: Unique TCR beta sequences numbering approximately 120 million came from 150 million to 200 million T cells in an earlier analysis. Of the donors genotyped, 300 to 500 in all, 75% to 90% fell in the Caucasian-associated ancestry cluster.

Primers included in the PCR were 60 Vbeta and 13 Jbeta primers. The protocol was immunoSEQ multiplex PCR, while the TCRdb copy is restricted to in-frame clones and leaves out a portion. This sample has about 190,000 clones, with 70% to 90% found just once. Remarks on this clone: The target antigen is unknown.

Study-wide points: Most of the TCR beta V segments (in an earlier analysis) were productive either about 90% or about 30% of the time. V- and J-gene trimming of TCR beta was linked (in a later analysis) to a missense DCLRE1C variant.

The length of the CDR3 is 17 residues. CDR1 is SGHVS, CDR2 FQNEAQ, per germline. V was pared by 1 base and J by 0 bases, with 6 bases of the junction left unmatched. The genes are TRBV7-8 and TRBJ1-2, with 9 bases lining up with TRBD1. Sequencing was carried out using PBMCs. This sequence originates from a male donor in good health and CMV-seronegative. The CDR3 bases are TGTGCCAGCAGCTTAGAACAGGGGGCCTTAGCTAACTATGGCTACACCTTC. Translation: CASSLEQGALANYGYTF.